These T cell receptor beta chains were read from a single sample in a study of control samples from healthy donors and cancer patients. TCRdb keeps only in-frame clones here, not all; method: immunoSEQ multiplex PCR. The sample lists 150,000 to 200,000 clones; about 90% were seen once. Sequenced sample: blood. These receptors were obtained from a woman in her thirties in good health. CDR3s include the opening cysteine and the closing phenylalanine or tryptophan. The order of the fields is V gene, clone size, D gene, J gene, CDR3 protein, CDR3 DNA. The D gene is left open where the match is weak. Size is omitted from some rows. Given values are once, few, many or a class for expanded clones.

v_gene: TRBV7-9; abundance: -; d_gene: -; j_gene: TRBJ2-3; CDR3aa: CASSLPLTRTDTQYF; CDR3nt: TGTGCCAGCAGCTTACCGTTGACCCGCACAGATACGCAGTATTTT
v_gene: TRBV4-2; abundance: -; d_gene: -; j_gene: TRBJ2-1; CDR3aa: CASSQQRDAGVEQFF; CDR3nt: TGTGCCAGCAGCCAACAAAGGGACGCAGGGGTTGAGCAGTTCTTC
v_gene: TRBV21-1; abundance: -; d_gene: -; j_gene: TRBJ1-5; CDR3aa: CASRCGTGGCQPQHF; CDR3nt: TGTGCCAGCAGGTGCGGGACAGGGGGCTGTCAGCCCCAGCATTTT
v_gene: TRBV19; abundance: -; d_gene: -; j_gene: TRBJ2-5; CDR3aa: CASSPGTSEGTQYF; CDR3nt: TGTGCCAGTAGTCCCGGGACCTCCGAAGGGACCCAGTACTTC
v_gene: TRBV7-9; abundance: -; d_gene: -; j_gene: TRBJ2-1; CDR3aa: CASSDGAMGDNEQFF; CDR3nt: TGTGCCAGCAGTGACGGGGCTATGGGGGACAATGAGCAGTTCTTC
v_gene: TRBV3-1/TRBV3-2; abundance: once; d_gene: -; j_gene: TRBJ1-1; CDR3aa: CASSQDRNTEAFF; CDR3nt: TGTGCCAGCAGCCAAGACAGGAACACTGAAGCTTTCTTT
v_gene: TRBV30; abundance: once; d_gene: -; j_gene: TRBJ1-1; CDR3aa: CAWSGGWDTEAFF; CDR3nt: TGTGCCTGGAGCGGAGGGTGGGACACTGAAGCTTTCTTT
v_gene: TRBV6-5; abundance: -; d_gene: -; j_gene: TRBJ1-5; CDR3aa: CASSYSKYSNQPQHF; CDR3nt: TGTGCCAGCAGTTACTCGAAGTATAGCAATCAGCCCCAGCATTTT
v_gene: TRBV2; abundance: -; d_gene: -; j_gene: TRBJ1-3; CDR3aa: CASRGTDGNTIYF; CDR3nt: TGTGCCAGCAGGGGTACAGATGGAAACACCATATATTTT
v_gene: TRBV5-6; abundance: -; d_gene: -; j_gene: TRBJ1-1; CDR3aa: CASSFFGSRTEAFF; CDR3nt: TGTGCCAGCAGCTTCTTTGGGTCACGCACTGAAGCTTTCTTT
v_gene: TRBV28; abundance: -; d_gene: TRBD2; j_gene: TRBJ2-1; CDR3aa: CASSTPTSGRYNEQFF; CDR3nt: TGTGCCAGCAGCACCCCTACTAGCGGTAGGTACAATGAGCAGTTCTTC